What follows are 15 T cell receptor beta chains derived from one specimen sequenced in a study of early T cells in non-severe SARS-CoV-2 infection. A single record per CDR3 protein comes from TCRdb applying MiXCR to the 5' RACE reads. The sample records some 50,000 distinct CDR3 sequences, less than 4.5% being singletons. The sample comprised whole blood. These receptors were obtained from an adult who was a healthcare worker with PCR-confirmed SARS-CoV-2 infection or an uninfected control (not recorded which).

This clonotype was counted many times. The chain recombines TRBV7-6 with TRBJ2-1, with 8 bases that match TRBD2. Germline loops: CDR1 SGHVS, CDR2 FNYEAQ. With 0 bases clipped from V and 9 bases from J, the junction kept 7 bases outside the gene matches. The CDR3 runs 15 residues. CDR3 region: CASSLARGAFAEQFF. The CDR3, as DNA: TGTGCCAGCAGCTTAGCGCGGGGGGCGTTTGCTGAGCAGTTCTTC.

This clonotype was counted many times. The CDR3 nucleotides read TGTGCCAGTAGTTATAGGGGCAACGAGGCGAACCAGGGAGATACGCAGTATTTT. Protein sequence: CASSYRGNEANQGDTQYF. V gene TRBV19 combines with J gene TRBJ2-3; maybe TRBD1 (5 bases). CDR3 length equals 18 residues. CDR1 is LNHDA and CDR2 is SQIVND in the germline V gene (reference sequence). V was pared by 5 bases and J by 5 bases, with 26 bases between.

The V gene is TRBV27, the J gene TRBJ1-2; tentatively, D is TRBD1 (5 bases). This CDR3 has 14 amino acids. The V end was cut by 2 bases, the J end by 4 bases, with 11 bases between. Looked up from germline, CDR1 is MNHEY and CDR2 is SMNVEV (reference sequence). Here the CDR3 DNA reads TGTGCCAGCAGTTTAGGGCAGGGAGGCTATGGCTACACCTTC. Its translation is CASSLGQGGYGYTF.

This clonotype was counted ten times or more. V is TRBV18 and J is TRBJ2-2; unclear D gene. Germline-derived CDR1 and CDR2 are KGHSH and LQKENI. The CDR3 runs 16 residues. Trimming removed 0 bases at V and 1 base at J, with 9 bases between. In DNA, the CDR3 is TGTGCCAGCTCACCACCGTCATCCTGGAACACCGGGGAGCTGTTTTTT. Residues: CASSPPSSWNTGELFF.

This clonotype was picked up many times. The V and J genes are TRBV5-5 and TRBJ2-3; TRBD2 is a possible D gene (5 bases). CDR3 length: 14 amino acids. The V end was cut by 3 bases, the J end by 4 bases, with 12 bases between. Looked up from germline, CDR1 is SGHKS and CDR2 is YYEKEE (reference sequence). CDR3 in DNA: TGTGCCAGCAGCTCGGACGTGGGAGCAGATACGCAGTATTTT. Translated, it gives CASSSDVGADTQYF.

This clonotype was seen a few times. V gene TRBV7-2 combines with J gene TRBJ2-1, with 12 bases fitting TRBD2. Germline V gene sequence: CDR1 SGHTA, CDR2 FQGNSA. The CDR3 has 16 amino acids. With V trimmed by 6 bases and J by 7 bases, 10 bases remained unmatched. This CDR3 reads CASRLTSGSSRNEQFF. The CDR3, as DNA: TGTGCCAGCAGACTGACTAGCGGGAGTAGTAGAAATGAGCAGTTCTTC.

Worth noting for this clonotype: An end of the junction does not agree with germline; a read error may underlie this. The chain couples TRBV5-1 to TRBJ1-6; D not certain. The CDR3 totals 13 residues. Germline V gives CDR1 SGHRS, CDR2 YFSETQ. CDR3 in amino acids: CASSLGDNPPLHF. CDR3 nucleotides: TGCGCCAGCAGCTTGGGGGATAATCCACCCCTCCACTTT.

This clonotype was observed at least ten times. This CDR3 reads CASSLRFPSGANVLTF. For the CDR3, the DNA is TGTGCCAGCAGCTTAAGATTCCCCTCTGGGGCCAACGTCCTGACTTTC. The chain combines TRBV7-9 with TRBJ2-6; D is undetermined. V lost 2 bases, J lost 0 bases, and 8 bases lay in between. This CDR3 is built from 16 residues. Germline CDR1 reads SEHNR; CDR2 reads FQNEAQ (reference sequence). Full variable domain (outside the CDR3, taken from reference TRBV7-9 and TRBJ2-6): DTGVSQNPRHKITKRGQNVTFRCDPISEHNRLYWYRQTLGQGPEFLTYFQNEAQLEKSRLLSDRFSAERPKGSFSTLEIQRTEQGDSAMYLCASSLRFPSGANVLTFGAGSRLTVL.

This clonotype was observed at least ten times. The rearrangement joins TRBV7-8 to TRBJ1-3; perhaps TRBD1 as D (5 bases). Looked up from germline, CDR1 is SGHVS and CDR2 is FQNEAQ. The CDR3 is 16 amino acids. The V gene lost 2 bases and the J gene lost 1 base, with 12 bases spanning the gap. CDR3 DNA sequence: TGTGCCAGCAGCTTATACGAGGGGAAATCTGGAAACACCATATATTTT. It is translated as CASSLYEGKSGNTIYF.

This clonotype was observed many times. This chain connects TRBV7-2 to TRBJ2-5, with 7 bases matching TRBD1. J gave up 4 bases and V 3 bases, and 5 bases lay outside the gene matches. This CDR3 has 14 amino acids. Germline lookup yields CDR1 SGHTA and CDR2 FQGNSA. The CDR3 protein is CASSFQTGLETQYF. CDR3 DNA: TGTGCCAGCAGCTTTCAGACAGGGTTAGAGACCCAGTACTTC.

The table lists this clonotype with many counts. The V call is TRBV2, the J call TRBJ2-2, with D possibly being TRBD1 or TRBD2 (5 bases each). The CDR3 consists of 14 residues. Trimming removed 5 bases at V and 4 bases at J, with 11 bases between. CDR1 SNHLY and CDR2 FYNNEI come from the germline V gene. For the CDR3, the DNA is TGTGCCAGCAGTCCGGCAGGGAGCACCGGGGAGCTGTTTTTT. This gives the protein CASSPAGSTGELFF.

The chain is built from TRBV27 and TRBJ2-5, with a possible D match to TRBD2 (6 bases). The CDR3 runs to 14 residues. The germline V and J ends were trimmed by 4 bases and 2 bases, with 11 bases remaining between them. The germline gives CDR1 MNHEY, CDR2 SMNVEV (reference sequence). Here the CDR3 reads CASSSGTQQETQYF. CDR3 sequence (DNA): TGTGCCAGCAGTTCCGGGACTCAACAAGAGACCCAGTACTTC.

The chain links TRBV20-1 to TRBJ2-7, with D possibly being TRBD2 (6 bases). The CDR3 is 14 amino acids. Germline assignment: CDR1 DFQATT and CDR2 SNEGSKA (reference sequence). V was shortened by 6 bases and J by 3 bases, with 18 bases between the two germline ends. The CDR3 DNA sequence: TGCAGTGCCCCGAAGATGGGACTGAACTACGAGCAGTACTTC. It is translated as CSAPKMGLNYEQYF.

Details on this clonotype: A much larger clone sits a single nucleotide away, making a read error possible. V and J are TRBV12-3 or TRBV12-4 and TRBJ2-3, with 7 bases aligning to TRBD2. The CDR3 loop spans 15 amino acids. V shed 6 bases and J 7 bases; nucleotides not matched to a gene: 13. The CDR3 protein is CASSRGLVETHTQYF. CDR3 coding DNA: TGTGCCAGCAGCCGAGGACTAGTGGAGACCCATACGCAGTATTTT.

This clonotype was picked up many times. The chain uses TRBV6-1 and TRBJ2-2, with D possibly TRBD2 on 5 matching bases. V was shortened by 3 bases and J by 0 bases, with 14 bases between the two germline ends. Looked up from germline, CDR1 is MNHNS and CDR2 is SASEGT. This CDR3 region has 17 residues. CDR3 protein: CASSDLRGWSNTGELFF. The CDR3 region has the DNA TGTGCCAGCAGTGACTTGAGAGGGTGGTCGAACACCGGGGAGCTGTTTTTT.